By proportion, the clone carrying this T cell receptor beta chain is large (0.1 to 1%). What it binds is unknown. J lost 2 bases, V lost 4 bases, and 6 bases had no gene match. CDR1 and CDR2 (germline): SGHTS, YDEGEE. The CDR3 consists of 16 residues. These data belong to a study of T cell responses to AZD1222 COVID-19 vaccine. Study-wide findings and caveats: Vaccine-associated CD4 TCRs ranged over spike, dominating at 160-218 and 743-854. The peak T cell response came first, and repertoires were sampled only after it. White British people made up most donors, females outnumbered males, and clonal diversity was possibly underestimated.

TCRdb keeps only in-frame clones here, not all; method: immunoSEQ multiplex PCR. The sample has over 50,000 clones; approximately 85% are singletons. This TCR derives from an adult who received the AZD1222 COVID-19 vaccine. The chain has TRBV5-8 and TRBJ2-3, with 11 nucleotides matching TRBD2. Sequences were derived from peripheral blood, sampled 28 days after the second AZD1222 dose. CDR3 loop: CASSVGTSGSTDTQYF. In nucleotides, the CDR3 is TGTGCCAGCAGCGTCGGGACTAGCGGATCCACAGATACGCAGTATTTT. The full variable domain, rest sourced from reference TRBV5-8 and TRBJ2-3, is EAGVTQSPTHLIKTRGQQATLRCSPISGHTSVYWYQQALGLGLQFLLWYDEGEERNRGNFPPRFSGRQFPNYSSELNVNALELEDSALYLCASSVGTSGSTDTQYFGPGTRLTVL.